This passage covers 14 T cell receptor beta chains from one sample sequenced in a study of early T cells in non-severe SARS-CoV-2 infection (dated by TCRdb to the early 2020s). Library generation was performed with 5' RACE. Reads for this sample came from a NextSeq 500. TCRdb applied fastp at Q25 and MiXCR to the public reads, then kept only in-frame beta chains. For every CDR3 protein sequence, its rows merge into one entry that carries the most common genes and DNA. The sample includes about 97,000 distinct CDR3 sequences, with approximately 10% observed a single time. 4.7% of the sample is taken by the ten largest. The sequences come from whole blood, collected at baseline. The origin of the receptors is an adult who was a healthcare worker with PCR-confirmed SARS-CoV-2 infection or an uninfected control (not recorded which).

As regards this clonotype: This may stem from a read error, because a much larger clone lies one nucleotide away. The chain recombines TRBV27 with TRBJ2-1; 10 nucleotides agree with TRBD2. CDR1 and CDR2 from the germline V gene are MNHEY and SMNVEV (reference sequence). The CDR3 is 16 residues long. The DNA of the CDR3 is TGTGCCAGCAGTTCCCCCCTAGCGGGGGTGCACAATGAGCAGTTGTTC. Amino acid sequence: CASSSPLAGVHNEQLF.

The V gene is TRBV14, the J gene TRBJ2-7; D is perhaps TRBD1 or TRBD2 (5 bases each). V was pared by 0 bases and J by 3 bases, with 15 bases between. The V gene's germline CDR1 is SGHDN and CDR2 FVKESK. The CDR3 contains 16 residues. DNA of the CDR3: TGTGCCAGCAGCCAAGATTCTGGGACCCTAATCTACGAGCAGTACTTC. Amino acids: CASSQDSGTLIYEQYF.

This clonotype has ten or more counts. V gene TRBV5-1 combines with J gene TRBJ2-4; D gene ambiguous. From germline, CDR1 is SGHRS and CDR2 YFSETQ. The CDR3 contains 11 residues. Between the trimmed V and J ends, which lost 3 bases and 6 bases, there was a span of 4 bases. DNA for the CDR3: TGCGCCAGCAGCTCTTCAAACATTCAGTACTTC. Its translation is CASSSSNIQYF. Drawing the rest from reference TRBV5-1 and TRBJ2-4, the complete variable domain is KAGVTQTPRYLIKTRGQQVTLSCSPISGHRSVSWYQQTPGQGLQFLFEYFSETQRNKGNFPGRFSGRQFSNSRSEMNVSTLELGDSALYLCASSSSNIQYFGAGTRLSVL.

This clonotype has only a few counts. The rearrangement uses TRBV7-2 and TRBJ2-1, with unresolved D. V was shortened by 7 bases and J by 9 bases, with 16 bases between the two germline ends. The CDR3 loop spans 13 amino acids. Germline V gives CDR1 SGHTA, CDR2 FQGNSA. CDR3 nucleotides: TGTGCCAGCACCCCTCTCTCCCCGGCTGAGCAGTTCTTC. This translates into CASTPLSPAEQFF.

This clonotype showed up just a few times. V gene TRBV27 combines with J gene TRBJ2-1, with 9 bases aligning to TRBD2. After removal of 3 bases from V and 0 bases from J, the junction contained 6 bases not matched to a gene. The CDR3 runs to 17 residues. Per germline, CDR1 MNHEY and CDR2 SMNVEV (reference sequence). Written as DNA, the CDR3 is TGTGCCAGCAGTTTTAGCGGGGGCCAAAGCTCCTACAATGAGCAGTTCTTC. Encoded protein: CASSFSGGQSSYNEQFF.

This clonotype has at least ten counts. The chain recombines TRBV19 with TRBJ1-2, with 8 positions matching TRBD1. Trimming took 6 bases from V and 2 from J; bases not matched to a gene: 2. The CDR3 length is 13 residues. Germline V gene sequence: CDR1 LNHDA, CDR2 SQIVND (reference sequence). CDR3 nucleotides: TGTGCCAGTAGCAGGACAGGGAACTATGGCTACACCTTC. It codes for CASSRTGNYGYTF.

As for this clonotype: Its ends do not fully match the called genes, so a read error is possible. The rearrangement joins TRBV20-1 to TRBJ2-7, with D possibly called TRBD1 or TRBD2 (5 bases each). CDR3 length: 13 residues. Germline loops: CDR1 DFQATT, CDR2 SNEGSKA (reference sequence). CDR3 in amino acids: CSATGTGSFEQYF. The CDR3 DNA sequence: TGCAGTGCTACCGGGACGGGATCCTTCGAGCAGTACTTC.

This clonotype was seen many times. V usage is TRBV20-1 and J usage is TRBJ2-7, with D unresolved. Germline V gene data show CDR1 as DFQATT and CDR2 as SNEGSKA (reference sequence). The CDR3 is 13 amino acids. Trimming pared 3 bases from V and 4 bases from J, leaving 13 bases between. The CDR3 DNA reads TGCAGTGCTAGTGGGCGCACCGTGTACGAGCAGTACTTC. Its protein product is CSASGRTVYEQYF.

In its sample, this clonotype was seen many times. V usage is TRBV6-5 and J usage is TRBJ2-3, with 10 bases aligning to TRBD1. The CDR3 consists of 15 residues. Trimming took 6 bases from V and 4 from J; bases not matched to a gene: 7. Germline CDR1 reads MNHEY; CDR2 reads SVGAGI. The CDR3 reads CASRNRDRGSDTQYF. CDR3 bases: TGTGCCAGCAGAAACCGGGACAGGGGATCAGATACGCAGTATTTT.

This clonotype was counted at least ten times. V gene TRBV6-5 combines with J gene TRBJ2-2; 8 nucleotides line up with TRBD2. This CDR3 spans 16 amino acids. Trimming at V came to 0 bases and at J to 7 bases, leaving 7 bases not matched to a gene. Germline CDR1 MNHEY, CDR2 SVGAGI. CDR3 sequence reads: CASSYSGRAYSGELFF. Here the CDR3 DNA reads TGTGCCAGCAGTTACTCCGGGAGGGCCTACAGCGGGGAGCTGTTTTTT.

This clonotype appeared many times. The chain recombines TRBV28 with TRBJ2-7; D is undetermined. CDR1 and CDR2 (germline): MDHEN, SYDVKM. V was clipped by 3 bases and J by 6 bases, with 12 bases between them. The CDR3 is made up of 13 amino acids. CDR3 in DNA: TGTGCCAGCAGTTTGGGTTCAATAAGCGAGCAGTACTTC. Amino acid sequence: CASSLGSISEQYF.

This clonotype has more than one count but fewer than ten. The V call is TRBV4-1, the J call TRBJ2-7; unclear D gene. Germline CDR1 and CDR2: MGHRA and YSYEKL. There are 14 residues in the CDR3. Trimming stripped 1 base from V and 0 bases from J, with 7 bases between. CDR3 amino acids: CASSQVGYSYEQYF. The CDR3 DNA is TGCGCCAGCAGCCAAGTGGGCTACTCCTACGAGCAGTACTTC.

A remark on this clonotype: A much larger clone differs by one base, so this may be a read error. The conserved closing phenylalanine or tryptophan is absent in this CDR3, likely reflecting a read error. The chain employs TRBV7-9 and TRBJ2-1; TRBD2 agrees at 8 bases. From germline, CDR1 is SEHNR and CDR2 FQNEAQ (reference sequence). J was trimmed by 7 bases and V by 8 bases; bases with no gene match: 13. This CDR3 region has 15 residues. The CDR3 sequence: CASPPNGLAQNEQFL. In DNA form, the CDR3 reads TGTGCCAGCCCCCCCAATGGACTAGCTCAAAATGAGCAGTTCTTG.

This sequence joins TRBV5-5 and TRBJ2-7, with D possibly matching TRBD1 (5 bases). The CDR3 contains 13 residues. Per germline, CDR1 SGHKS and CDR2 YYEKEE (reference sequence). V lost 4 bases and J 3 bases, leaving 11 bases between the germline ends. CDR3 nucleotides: TGTGCCAGCAGCGACCGACAGCGCTACGAGCAGTACTTC. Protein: CASSDRQRYEQYF.